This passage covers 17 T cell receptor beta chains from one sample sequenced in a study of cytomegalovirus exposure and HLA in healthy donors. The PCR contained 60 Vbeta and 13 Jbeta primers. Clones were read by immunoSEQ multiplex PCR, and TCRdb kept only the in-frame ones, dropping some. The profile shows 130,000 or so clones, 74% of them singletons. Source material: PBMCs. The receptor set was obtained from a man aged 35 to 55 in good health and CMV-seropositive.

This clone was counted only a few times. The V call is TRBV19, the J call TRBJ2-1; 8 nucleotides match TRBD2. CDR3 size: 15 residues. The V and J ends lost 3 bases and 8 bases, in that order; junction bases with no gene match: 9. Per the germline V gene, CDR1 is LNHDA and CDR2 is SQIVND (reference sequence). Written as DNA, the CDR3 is TGTGCCAGTAGTATCGGCTCAGGGACTAGAGATGAGCAGTTCTTC. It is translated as CASSIGSGTRDEQFF.

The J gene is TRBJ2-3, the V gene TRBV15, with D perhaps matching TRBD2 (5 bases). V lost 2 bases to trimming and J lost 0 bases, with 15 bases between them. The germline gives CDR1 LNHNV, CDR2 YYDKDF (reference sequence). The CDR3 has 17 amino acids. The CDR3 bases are TGTGCCACCAGCAGACAGAGGAGCGGCCCTAGCACAGATACGCAGTATTTT. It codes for CATSRQRSGPSTDTQYF.

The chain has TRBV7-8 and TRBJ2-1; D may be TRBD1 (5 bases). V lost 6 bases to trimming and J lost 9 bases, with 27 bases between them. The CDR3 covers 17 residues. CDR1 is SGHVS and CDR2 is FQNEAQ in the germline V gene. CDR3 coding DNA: TGTGCCAGCAGTTACGAGACAGCCTCGACAAATGCAATTGAGCAGTTCTTC. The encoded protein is CASSYETASTNAIEQFF.

CDR3 nucleotides: TGTGCCAGCAGTTACAGGGGGCGAGAGACCCAGTACTTC. Translating it yields CASSYRGRETQYF. V and J are TRBV6-5 and TRBJ2-5; TRBD1 matches 7 bases. V lost 2 bases to trimming and J lost 4 bases; unmatched junction nucleotides: 1. The CDR3 covers 13 residues. Germline V gene lookup returns CDR1 MNHEY and CDR2 SVGAGI.

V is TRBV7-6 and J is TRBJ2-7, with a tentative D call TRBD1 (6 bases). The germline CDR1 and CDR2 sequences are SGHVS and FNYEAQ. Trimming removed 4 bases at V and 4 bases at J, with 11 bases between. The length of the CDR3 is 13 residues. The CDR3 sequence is CASSSQQGYEQYF. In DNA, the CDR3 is TGTGCCAGCAGCTCCCAACAGGGTTACGAGCAGTACTTC.

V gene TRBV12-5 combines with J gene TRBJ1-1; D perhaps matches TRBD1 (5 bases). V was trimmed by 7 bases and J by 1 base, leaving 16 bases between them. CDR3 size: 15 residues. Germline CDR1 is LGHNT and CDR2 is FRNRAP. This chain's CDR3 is CASVATGAKNTEAFF. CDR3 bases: TGTGCTAGTGTCGCTACAGGAGCTAAGAACACTGAAGCTTTCTTT.

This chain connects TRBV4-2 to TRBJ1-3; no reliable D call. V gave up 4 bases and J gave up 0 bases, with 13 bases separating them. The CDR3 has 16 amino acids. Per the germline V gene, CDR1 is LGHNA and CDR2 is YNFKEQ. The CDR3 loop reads CASSLADAGSGNTIYF. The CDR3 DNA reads TGTGCCAGCAGCCTAGCGGACGCTGGCTCTGGAAACACCATATATTTT.

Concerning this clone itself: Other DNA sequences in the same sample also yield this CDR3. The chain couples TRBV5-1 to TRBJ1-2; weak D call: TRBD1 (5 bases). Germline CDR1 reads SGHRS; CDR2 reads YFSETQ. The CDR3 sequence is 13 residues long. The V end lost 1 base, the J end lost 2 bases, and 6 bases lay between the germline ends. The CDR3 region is CASSLSGNYGYTF. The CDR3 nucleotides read TGCGCCAGCAGCTTGTCAGGGAACTATGGCTACACCTTC.

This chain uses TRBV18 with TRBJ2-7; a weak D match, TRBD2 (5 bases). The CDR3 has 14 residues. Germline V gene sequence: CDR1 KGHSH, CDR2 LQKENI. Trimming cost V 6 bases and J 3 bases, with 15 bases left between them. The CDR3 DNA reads TGTGCCAGCTCCCGGGGTGGCAAAGACTACGAGCAGTACTTC. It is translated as CASSRGGKDYEQYF.

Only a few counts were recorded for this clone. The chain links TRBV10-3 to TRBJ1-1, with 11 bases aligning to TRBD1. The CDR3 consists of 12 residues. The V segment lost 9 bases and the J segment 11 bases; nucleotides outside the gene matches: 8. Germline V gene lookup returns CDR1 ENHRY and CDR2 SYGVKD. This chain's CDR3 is CAIGQGAITAFF. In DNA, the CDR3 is TGTGCCATAGGACAGGGGGCGATCACGGCTTTCTTT.

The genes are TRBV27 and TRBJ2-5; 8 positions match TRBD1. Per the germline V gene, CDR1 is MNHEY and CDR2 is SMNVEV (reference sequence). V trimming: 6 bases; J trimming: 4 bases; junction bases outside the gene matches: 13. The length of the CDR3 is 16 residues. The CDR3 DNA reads TGTGCCAGCAGAGGGGCCAACTGGACAGGGACAGAGACCCAGTACTTC. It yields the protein CASRGANWTGTETQYF.

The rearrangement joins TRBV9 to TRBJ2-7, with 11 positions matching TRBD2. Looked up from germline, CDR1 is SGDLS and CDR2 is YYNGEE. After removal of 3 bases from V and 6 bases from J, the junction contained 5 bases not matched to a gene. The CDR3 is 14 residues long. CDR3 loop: CASSGSGTSGEQYF. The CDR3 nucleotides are TGTGCCAGCAGCGGTTCGGGGACTAGCGGCGAGCAGTACTTC.

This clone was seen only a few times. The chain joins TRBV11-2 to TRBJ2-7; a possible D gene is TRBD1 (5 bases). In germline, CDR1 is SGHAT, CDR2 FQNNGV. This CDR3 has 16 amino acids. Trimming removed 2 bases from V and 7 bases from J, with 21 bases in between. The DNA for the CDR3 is TGTGCCAGCAGCTTAAATCTTGACAGAGTGAAGAGTGAGCAGTACTTC. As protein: CASSLNLDRVKSEQYF. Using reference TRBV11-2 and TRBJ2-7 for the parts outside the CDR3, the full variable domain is EAGVAQSPRYKIIEKRQSVAFWCNPISGHATLYWYQQILGQGPKLLIQFQNNGVVDDSQLPKDRFSAERLKGVDSTLKIQPAKLEDSAVYLCASSLNLDRVKSEQYFGPGTRLTVT.

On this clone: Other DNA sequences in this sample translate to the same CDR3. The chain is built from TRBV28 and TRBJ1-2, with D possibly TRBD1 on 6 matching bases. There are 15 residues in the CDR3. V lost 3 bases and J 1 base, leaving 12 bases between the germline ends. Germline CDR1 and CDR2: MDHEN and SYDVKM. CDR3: CASSFVRGLNYGYTF. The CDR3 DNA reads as TGTGCCAGCAGTTTTGTCAGGGGTCTTAACTATGGCTACACCTTC.

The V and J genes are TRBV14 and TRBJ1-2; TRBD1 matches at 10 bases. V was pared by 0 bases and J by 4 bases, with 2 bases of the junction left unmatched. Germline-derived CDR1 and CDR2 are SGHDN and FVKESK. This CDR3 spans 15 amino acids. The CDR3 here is CASSQDGDRGYGYTF. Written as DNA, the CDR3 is TGTGCCAGCAGCCAAGATGGGGACAGGGGCTATGGCTACACCTTC.

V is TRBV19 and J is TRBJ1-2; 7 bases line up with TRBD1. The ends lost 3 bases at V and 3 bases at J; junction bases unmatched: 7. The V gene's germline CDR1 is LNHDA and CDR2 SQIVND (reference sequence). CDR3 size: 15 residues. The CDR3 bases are TGTGCCAGTAGTATTTGGGGGACAGCCCACTATGGCTACACCTTC. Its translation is CASSIWGTAHYGYTF.

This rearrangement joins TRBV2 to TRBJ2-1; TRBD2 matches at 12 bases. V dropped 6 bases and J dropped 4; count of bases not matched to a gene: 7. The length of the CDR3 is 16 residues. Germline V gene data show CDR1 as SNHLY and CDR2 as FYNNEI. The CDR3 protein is CASRQLAGGLYNEQFF. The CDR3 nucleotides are TGTGCCAGCAGACAACTAGCGGGAGGACTATACAATGAGCAGTTCTTC.